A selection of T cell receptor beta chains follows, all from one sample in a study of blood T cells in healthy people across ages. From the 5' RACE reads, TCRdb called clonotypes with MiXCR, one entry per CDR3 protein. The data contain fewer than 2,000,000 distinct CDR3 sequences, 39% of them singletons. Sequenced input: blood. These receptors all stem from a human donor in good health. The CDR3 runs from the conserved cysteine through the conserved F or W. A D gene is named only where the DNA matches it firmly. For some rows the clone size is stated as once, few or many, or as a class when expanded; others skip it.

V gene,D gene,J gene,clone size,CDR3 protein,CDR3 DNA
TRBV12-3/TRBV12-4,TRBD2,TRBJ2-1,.,CASSPGLAGGVEQFF,TGTGCCAGCAGCCCTGGACTAGCGGGGGGAGTAGAGCAGTTCTTC
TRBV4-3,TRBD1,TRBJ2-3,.,CASTKTGGSTDTQYF,TGCGCCAGCACGAAAACAGGGGGCAGCACAGATACGCAGTATTTT
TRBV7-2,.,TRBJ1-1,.,CASSYRLQAFF,TGTGCCAGCAGCTACAGGTTACAAGCTTTCTTT
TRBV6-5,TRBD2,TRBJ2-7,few,CASSTGLAGRYEQYF,TGTGCCAGCAGTACGGGACTAGCGGGGAGGTACGAGCAGTACTTC
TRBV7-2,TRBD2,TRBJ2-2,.,CASSSTWMSGVSTGELFF,TGTGCCAGCAGCTCAACCTGGATGAGCGGGGTTAGCACCGGGGAGCTGTTTTTT
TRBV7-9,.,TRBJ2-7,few,CASSLGTGFREQYF,TGTGCCAGCAGCCTAGGTACAGGTTTTCGCGAGCAGTACTTC
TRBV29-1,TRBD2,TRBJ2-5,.,CSVEVVGTSGGGEQYF,TGCAGCGTTGAGGTCGTGGGGACTAGCGGGGGAGGAGAGCAGTACTTC
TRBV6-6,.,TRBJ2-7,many,CASSFTGSAYEQYF,TGTGCCAGCAGTTTTACAGGGTCCGCCTACGAGCAGTACTTC
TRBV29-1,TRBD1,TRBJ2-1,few,CSADKQGWDNEQFF,TGCAGCGCTGACAAACAGGGGTGGGACAATGAGCAGTTCTTC
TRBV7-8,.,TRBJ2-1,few,CASIRQGGFNEQFF,TGTGCCAGCATACGGCAGGGGGGTTTCAATGAGCAGTTCTTC
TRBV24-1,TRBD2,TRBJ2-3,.,CATSDLQEGSGSQYF,TGTGCCACCAGTGATTTGCAAGAGGGTAGCGGGTCGCAGTATTTT
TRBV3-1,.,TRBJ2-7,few,CASSGEWGLRNEQYF,TGTGCCAGCAGCGGAGAGTGGGGCCTTAGGAACGAGCAGTACTTC
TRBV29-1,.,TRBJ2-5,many,CSGELYQETQYF,TGCAGCGGCGAGTTGTACCAAGAGACCCAGTACTTC
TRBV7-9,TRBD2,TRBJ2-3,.,CASRGLAGGSDTQYF,TGTGCCAGCAGGGGACTAGCGGGGGGGTCAGATACGCAGTATTTT
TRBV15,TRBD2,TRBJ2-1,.,CATSRGFGGGQSNEQFF,TGTGCCACCAGCAGAGGGTTTGGCGGGGGGCAGTCCAATGAGCAGTTCTTC
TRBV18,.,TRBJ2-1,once,CASFGGAYGKQFF,TGTGCCAGCTTTGGGGGCGCCTACGGCAAGCAGTTCTTC
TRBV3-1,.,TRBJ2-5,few,CASSQVGTHLGEQYF,TGTGCCAGCAGCCAAGTAGGGACCCACCTGGGAGAGCAGTACTTC
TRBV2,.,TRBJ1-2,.,CASRPTVDHGYTF,TGTGCCAGCAGGCCCACAGTGGACCATGGCTACACCTTC
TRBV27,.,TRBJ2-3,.,CASYAIKPARLVGQYF,TGTGCCAGCTACGCGATTAAACCTGCACGGTTGGTCGGGCAGTATTTT
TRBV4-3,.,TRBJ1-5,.,CASSQDLDMPNQPQHF,TGCGCCAGCAGCCAAGATTTGGACATGCCTAATCAGCCCCAGCATTTT
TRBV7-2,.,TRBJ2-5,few,CASSLSLGRQETQYF,TGTGCCAGCAGCTTAAGTCTCGGTAGACAAGAGACCCAGTACTTC
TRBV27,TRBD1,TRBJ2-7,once,CASSATTGDIYEQYF,TGTGCCAGCAGTGCCACGACAGGGGACATCTACGAGCAGTACTTC
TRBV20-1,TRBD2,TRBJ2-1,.,CSALSIAGGPGVFNEQFF,TGCAGTGCCCTATCCATAGCGGGGGGGCCCGGAGTCTTCAATGAGCAGTTCTTC
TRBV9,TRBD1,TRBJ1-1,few,CASSVTTGGYTEAFF,TGTGCCAGCAGCGTAACAACAGGGGGGTACACTGAAGCTTTCTTT
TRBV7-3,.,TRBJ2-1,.,CASSLIGAGSEQFF,TGTGCCAGCAGCTTAATAGGGGCTGGGAGTGAGCAGTTCTTC
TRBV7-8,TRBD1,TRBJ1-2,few,CASSLGTVYYTF,TGTGCCAGCAGCCTTGGGACAGTTTACTACACCTTC
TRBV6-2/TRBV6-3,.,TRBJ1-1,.,CASRLRQLAEAFF,TGTGCCAGCAGGCTACGACAACTTGCTGAAGCTTTCTTT
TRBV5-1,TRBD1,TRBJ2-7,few,CASSLSQGANEQYF,TGCGCCAGCAGCTTGTCCCAGGGGGCGAACGAGCAGTACTTC
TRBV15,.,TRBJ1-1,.,CATSTRRGTEAFF,TGTGCCACCAGCACCCGCAGGGGCACTGAAGCTTTCTTT
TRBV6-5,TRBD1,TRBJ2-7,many,CASSYGTETYEQYF,TGTGCCAGCAGTTATGGGACAGAAACCTACGAGCAGTACTTC
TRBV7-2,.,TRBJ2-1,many,CASSPPRDPREQFF,TGTGCCAGCAGCCCACCCCGGGACCCCAGGGAGCAGTTCTTC
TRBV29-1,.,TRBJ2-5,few,CSVEDLRASQYF,TGCAGCGTTGAAGATCTCCGCGCGTCCCAGTACTTC
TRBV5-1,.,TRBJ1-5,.,CASSLGGENQPQHF,TGCGCCAGCAGCTTGGGAGGGGAGAACCAGCCCCAGCATTTT
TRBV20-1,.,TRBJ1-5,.,CSARDQGRVNQPQHF,TGCAGTGCTAGAGATCAAGGACGGGTAAATCAGCCCCAGCATTTT
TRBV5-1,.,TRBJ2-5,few,CAGSLGAGETQYF,TGCGCCGGCAGCCTGGGGGCTGGGGAGACCCAGTACTTC
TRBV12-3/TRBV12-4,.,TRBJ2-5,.,CASSLRIQETRYF,TGTGCCAGCAGTTTACGCATCCAAGAGACCCGGTACTTC
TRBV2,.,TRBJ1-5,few,CASSEDATGQPQHF,TGTGCCAGCAGTGAAGATGCAACCGGTCAGCCCCAGCATTTT
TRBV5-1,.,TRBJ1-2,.,CASSLGPGYYGYTF,TGCGCCAGCAGCTTGGGTCCAGGATACTATGGCTACACCTTC
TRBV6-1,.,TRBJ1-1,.,CASSQSMRANTEAFF,TGTGCCAGCAGCCAATCAATGAGGGCGAACACTGAAGCTTTCTTT
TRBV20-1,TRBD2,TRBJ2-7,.,CSAREGTSRGDEQYF,TGCAGTGCTAGAGAAGGGACTAGCCGGGGGGACGAGCAGTACTTC
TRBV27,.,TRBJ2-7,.,CARRNSYEQYF,TGTGCCCGCAGAAACTCCTACGAGCAGTACTTC
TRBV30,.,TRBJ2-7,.,CAWSSWGEQYF,TGTGCCTGGTCGTCCTGGGGCGAGCAGTACTTC
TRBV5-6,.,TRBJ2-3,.,CASSSVVLDTQYF,TGTGCCAGCAGCTCCGTTGTCCTAGATACGCAATATTTT
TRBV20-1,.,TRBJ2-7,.,CSAPRSGVSYEQYF,TGCAGTGCTCCGCGGTCCGGGGTCTCCTACGAGCAGTACTTC
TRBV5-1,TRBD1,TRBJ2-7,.,CASSFGDRFRHEQYF,TGCGCCAGCAGCTTTGGGGACAGGTTCCGCCACGAGCAGTACTTC
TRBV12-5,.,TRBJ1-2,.,CASGLMTDGRANYGYTF,TGTGCTAGTGGTTTGATGACGGACGGAAGAGCTAACTATGGCTACACCTTC
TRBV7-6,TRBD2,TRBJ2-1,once,CAGSLGGGTGSYNEQFF,TGTGCCGGCAGCTTGGGGGGGGGGACGGGTTCCTACAATGAGCAGTTCTTC
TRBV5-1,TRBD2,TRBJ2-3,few,CASSLHSGEDTQYF,TGCGCCAGCAGCTTGCACAGCGGGGAGGATACGCAGTATTTT
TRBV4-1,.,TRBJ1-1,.,CASSQQLRNTEAFF,TGCGCCAGCAGCCAACAGCTCAGAAACACTGAAGCTTTCTTT
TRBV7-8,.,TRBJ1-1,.,CASSTDLPGEAFF,TGTGCCAGCAGCACCGATCTACCGGGGGAAGCTTTCTTT
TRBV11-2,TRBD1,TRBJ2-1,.,CASSPRQGWALNEQFF,TGTGCCAGCAGCCCGCGACAGGGGTGGGCCTTAAATGAGCAGTTCTTC
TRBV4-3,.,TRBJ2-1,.,CASSESGDGNEQFF,TGCGCCAGCAGCGAATCGGGGGATGGGAATGAGCAGTTCTTC
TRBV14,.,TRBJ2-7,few,CASSPTPGRIFYEQYF,TGTGCCAGCAGTCCCACACCCGGACGGATCTTCTACGAGCAGTACTTC
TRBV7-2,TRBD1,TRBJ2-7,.,CASSLVLGQGGEQYF,TGTGCCAGCAGCTTAGTCTTAGGACAGGGGGGCGAGCAGTACTTC
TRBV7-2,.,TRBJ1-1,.,CASSLGFSPTEAFF,TGTGCCAGCAGCTTAGGTTTCAGCCCAACTGAAGCTTTCTTT